One TCR beta chain is described in this entry. The germline gene is not matched at one end of the junction; a read error may be the cause. This sample was taken from a study of T cell responses to AZD1222 COVID-19 vaccine. Germline V lookup: CDR1 MDHEN, CDR2 SYDVKM. The CDR3 is 14 amino acids. Some clones are missing from TCRdb's copy, which holds only in-frame ones; the method was immunoSEQ multiplex PCR. The sample shows roughly 80,000 clones, approximately 90% of them seen only once. Here the sequenced sample was peripheral blood, taken on day 0 of MenACWY control vaccination. The TCR comes from an adult in good health. This chain uses TRBV28 with TRBJ1-3; D is unresolved. CDR3 residues: CASSLLRAGNTIYF. The CDR3 bases are TGTGCCAGCAGTTTATTGCGGGCTGGCAACACCATATATTTT.